The T cell receptor beta chain described here comes from a study of cytomegalovirus exposure and HLA in healthy donors (dated by TCRdb to about 2017). Notes on the research overall: In an earlier analysis of some 610 of the donors, 276 Gb of sequence data and 90 million to 130 million unique TCR beta sequences from 180 million or so T cells were reported. About 280 gigabases of sequencing data and about 92 million unique TCR sequences made up an early release that covered approximately 650 HLA-typed donors. Of the approximately 370 genotyped donors, roughly 80% were placed in the genetic ancestry cluster associated with self-reported Caucasian donors. The study was designed to test whether signatures of past pathogen exposure could be identified by cataloging public T cell receptors. The T cell repertoires of some 700 subjects were profiled by immunosequencing and related to cytomegalovirus serostatus. Besides the first cohort of roughly 660 subjects, a separate validation cohort made up of some 110 different subjects was used. High-throughput TCR immunosequencing, statistical association of individual TCRs with disease status, and machine learning were combined to predict cytomegalovirus infection status. A later analysis re-analyzed previously published TCR beta repertoires from 550 to 700 donors and added high-resolution HLA genotyping to study TCR occurrence patterns. Rather than using new phenotypic data, the later analysis identified candidate immune exposures from TCR beta sequences and from how often those sequences occurred across donors. An earlier analysis of 587 of the donors applied high-throughput TCR beta sequencing to assess whether each TCR beta V gene segment acted as functional or pseudogenic. Donor age, sex, ethnicity and CMV serostatus were compiled together with the repertoire data. In a later genetic analysis, genome-wide SNP genotypes for about three fifths of the roughly 670 donors were used, and that subset was treated as a discovery cohort. All discovery cohort repertoires had been generated using a single sequencing platform. Class I and class II HLA loci were covered by the typing at four-digit resolution. Typing coverage varied by locus: about 629-640 donors for A, B, C, DRB1 and DQB1; more than 500 for DQA1; 600 to 610 for DPA1; around 450 for DPB1. Because of strong linkage in the cohort, five DR-DQ haplotypes were treated as single units for association and clustering. Across about 380 genotyped donors of the cohort, an average of roughly 250,000 unique TCR beta nucleotide sequences per donor were sequenced, and approximately 17% of those sequences were non-productive.

The cohort consisted of 670 or so healthy bone marrow donors. At the time of sampling, every cohort member was nominally healthy, though immune exposures that went unrecorded were likely present. The donor tested CMV seronegative, placing the donor among the 300 to 400 seronegative members of the cohort. Every donor gave a peripheral blood sample, and the peripheral blood mononuclear cells from that sample were used for TCR beta sequencing. The Qiagen DNeasy Blood Extraction Kit was used to extract genomic DNA from the blood cell samples. With regard to this clone: Its recognized antigen is unknown. Base qualities are missing; no much larger clone stands one base away.

Spanning cysteine to phenylalanine, the CDR3 consists of 16 amino acids. Just the 48-base CDR3 DNA is kept, in frame starting at base 1. In the germline V gene, CDR1 corresponds to SGHRS and CDR2 to YFSETQ. Compared with germline, V lacks 2 bases and J lacks 1 base; bases without a gene match: 3. What the study reported, not specific to this receptor: Across donors, most TCR sequences were observed very rarely, whereas some public TCRs were present in many individuals. In a later analysis, the rate of TCR association differed among HLA loci, with DRB1 alleles having the most associated TCRs and HLA-C alleles having the fewest. The classifier was reported to diagnose cytomegalovirus status with high specificity and sensitivity in both the original and validation cohorts. A group of highly shared sequence variants was considered likely to be a technical artifact of the sequencing pipeline. The cohort was sequenced for TCR beta chains only, and without alpha or paired-chain data the features that could be detected were limited. The earlier analysis of approximately 540 of the donors excluded 15 to 20 rarely observed V segments, including chromosome 9 orphons, because counts were too low. In the study, around 150 TCR beta chains were listed as associated with cytomegalovirus. Strong co-occurrence of HLA alleles, especially DR and DQ, made assigning TCR associations to individual alleles difficult. A later analysis reported that several top co-occurrence clusters appeared linked to parvovirus B19, influenza, CMV and Epstein-Barr virus. Roughly uniform sequencing depth across donors was assumed in presence/absence analyses, although this assumption may not hold. V-gene and J-gene trimming of TCR beta chains was associated with a missense DCLRE1C variant in a later genetic analysis, and the association was replicated in an independent cohort. A later analysis found that HLA-associated TCR beta chains were more clonally expanded and had lower generation probabilities than equally common non-associated chains. For the cohort, immune exposure information was limited to CMV serostatus. Because HLA typing was missing for some donors at each locus, association tests included only the typed subset. Correlated functional status among segregating V segments might be attributable to linkage disequilibrium, but an unknown experimental factor could not be ruled out. A few of the identified cytomegalovirus-associated TCR beta chains were confirmed in vitro to be specific for cytomegalovirus antigens. An earlier analysis of approximately 570 of the donors showed that most TCR beta V segments appeared in productive rearrangements either about 87% or about 30% of the time, which broadly matched IMGT annotations. It was suggested by the authors that the approach could potentially be generalized to other disease states and immunological phenotypes. A further reported finding was that TCR beta sequences accurately predicted the HLA-A and HLA-B alleles for most subjects in the first cohort. A later analysis found that most CMV-associated TCR beta chains appeared HLA-restricted, with HLA associations seemingly driven largely by CMV exposure. The 87-base-pair reads could not distinguish some IMGT-functional V segments, including TRBV6-2 and TRBV6-3, so those segments were excluded. According to a later genetic analysis, donors in an Asian-associated ancestry cluster had fewer N-insertions in productive TCRs than the approximately 710-donor mean. In a later analysis, more than 15,000 TCR beta sequences were associated with specific HLA alleles at a false discovery rate of 0.05.

The library was generated by the immunoSEQ multiplex PCR assay. A mixture of 60 forward primers for TCR Vbeta segments and 13 reverse primers for TCR Jbeta segments was used in the multiplex PCR. Amplification of the CDR3 region of rearranged TCR beta genes was performed with a multiplex PCR assay on genomic DNA. The Illumina HiSeq System was used to sequence the amplified TCR beta libraries as 87-base-pair reads. The paper's processing steps were these. A later analysis counted some 74 million unique TCR beta chains across the 550 to 800 repertoires, and around 12 million of these chains were shared by at least two donors. Raw reads were error-corrected and collapsed into unique sequences with a nearest-neighbor algorithm that merged closely related sequences to remove PCR and sequencing errors. CDR3 sequences were aligned to IMGT reference sequences to assign V, D and J gene segments. Each retained sequence needed at least a six-nucleotide match to both a V gene segment and a J gene segment. Rearrangements were called productive when the CDR3 lacked stop codons and stayed in frame with V and J; all others were non-productive. CDR3 was defined by IMGT convention, running from the second conserved V-encoded cysteine to the conserved J-encoded phenylalanine. In an earlier analysis of more than 550 of the donors, sequences lacking an unambiguous match to a single V gene segment were excluded. An earlier analysis of approximately 590 of the donors called V segments functional above 56.7% productive rearrangements and segregating when the between-donor standard deviation exceeded 5%. A statistical classification framework was developed to diagnose cytomegalovirus status using the catalog of TCR beta chain sequences. A later analysis assigned V and J genes by comparing TCR nucleotide sequences with IMGT/GENE-DB human TR gene sequences. Using the TCRdist pipeline, a later analysis assigned CDR3 sequences along with most-parsimonious VDJ recombination scenarios. In a later analysis, every TCR beta chain was defined by the combination of its CDR3 amino acid sequence and its V-gene family, and reads without a unique V-gene family were dropped. A later analysis removed roughly 590 highly shared, low-generation-probability nucleotide sequences to deal with suspected cross-contamination and a sequencing artifact. In a later analysis, a clonal expansion index was calculated for each public chain from normalized within-repertoire ranks of inferred template counts. Generation probabilities in a later analysis came from a VDJ recombination model fitted to out-of-frame rearrangements, and those results were checked against IGoR. Hypergeometric tests were used in a later analysis to score TCR-TCR, TCR-HLA and TCR-CMV co-occurrence, with a repertoire-size bias correction applied to the TCR pairs. False discovery rates were estimated in a later analysis by permuting HLA or CMV assignments 20 times. A later analysis grouped co-occurring TCRs with DBSCAN, adding TCRdist sequence similarity when clustering within HLA-allele-positive subsets. Repertoires with fewer than 30,000 or more than 120,000 public chains, plus five repertoires with anomalous nucleotide sharing, were excluded from co-occurrence clustering. The clones in this table, taken by TCRdb from immuneACCESS, are in-frame only. Not every clone is retained; where verified, under half of the shortfall comes from an unresolved V gene, and the cause of the rest is unknown. V, J and clone size derive from that table, while D and trimming were established from the DNA sequence. Present in this sample are roughly 100,000 clones, 83% of which were seen just once. The top ten hold about 6.3% of the sample.

The source of this sequence is a young man in good health and CMV-seronegative. Material for sequencing was PBMCs. The V and J genes are TRBV5-1 and TRBJ2-2; 9 middle bases align to TRBD1. In nucleotide form, the sequence is TGCGCCAGCAGCTTACAGGGGGCGCAGAACACCGGGGAGCTGTTTTTT. This codes for CASSLQGAQNTGELFF. When the CDR3 is completed using the reference TRBV5-1 and TRBJ2-2 genes on either side, the full variable domain is KAGVTQTPRYLIKTRGQQVTLSCSPISGHRSVSWYQQTPGQGLQFLFEYFSETQRNKGNFPGRFSGRQFSNSRSEMNVSTLELGDSALYLCASSLQGAQNTGELFFGEGSRLTVL.